This T cell receptor beta chain was documented in a study of blood T cell repertoires in COVID-19. Study-wide context: Specimens from acute and convalescent COVID-19 originated in the United States, Italy and Spain. Sources were T cells, B-cell-depleted T cells, or PBMCs; the material itself was cDNA or gDNA.

Per the authors' pipeline: Scientists estimated how many nucleated cells there were by amplifying reference gene primers. Sequencing used immunoSEQ multiplex PCR; TCRdb keeps in-frame clones, though not all of them. The V and J calls and clone size come from that table; D and trimming were worked out from the DNA. The sample has 290,000 or so clones, around nine tenths seen once. Per the germline V gene, CDR1 is SGHTA and CDR2 is FQGNSA. Trimming removed 5 bases at V and 0 bases at J, with 12 bases between. The CDR3 has 15 amino acids. This rearrangement joins TRBV7-2 to TRBJ2-3; D is uncertain. The TCR originated in a man between 65 and 85 years old with acute or convalescent COVID-19. Sample: peripheral blood. CDR3 residues: CASSAKRTSTDTQYF. CDR3 coding DNA: TGTGCCAGCAGCGCCAAAAGAACTAGCACAGATACGCAGTATTTT.